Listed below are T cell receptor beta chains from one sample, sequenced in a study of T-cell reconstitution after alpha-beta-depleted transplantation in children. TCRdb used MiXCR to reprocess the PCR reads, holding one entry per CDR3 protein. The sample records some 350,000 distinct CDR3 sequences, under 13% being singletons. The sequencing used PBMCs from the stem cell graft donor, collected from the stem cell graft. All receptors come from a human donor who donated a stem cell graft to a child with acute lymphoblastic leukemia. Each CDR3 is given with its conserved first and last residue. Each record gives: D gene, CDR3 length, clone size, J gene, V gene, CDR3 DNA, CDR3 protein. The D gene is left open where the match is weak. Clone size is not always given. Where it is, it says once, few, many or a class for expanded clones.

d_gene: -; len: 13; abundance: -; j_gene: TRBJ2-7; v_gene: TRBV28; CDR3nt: TGTGCCAGCAGCCAACAGGGCTTTTACGAGCAGTACTTC; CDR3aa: CASSQQGFYEQYF
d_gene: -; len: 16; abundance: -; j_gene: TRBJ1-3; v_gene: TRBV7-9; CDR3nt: TGTGCCAGCAACGTTGCAGGACGTATCTCTGGAAACACCATATATTTT; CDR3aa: CASNVAGRISGNTIYF
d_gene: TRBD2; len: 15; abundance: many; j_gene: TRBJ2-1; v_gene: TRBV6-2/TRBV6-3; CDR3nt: TGTGCCAGCAGCTCCGGGACTAGCGGGAGGGGGGAGCAGTTCTTC; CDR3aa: CASSSGTSGRGEQFF
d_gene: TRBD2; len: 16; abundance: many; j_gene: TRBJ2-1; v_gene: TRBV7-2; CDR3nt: TGTGCCAGCAGCTTTTTGGGACTAGCGTTCTACAATGAGCAGTTCTTC; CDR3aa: CASSFLGLAFYNEQFF
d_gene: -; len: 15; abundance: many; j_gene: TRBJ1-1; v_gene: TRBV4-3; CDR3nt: TGCGCCAGCAGCCAAGATAACCAGCAGAACACTGAAGCTTTCTTT; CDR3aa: CASSQDNQQNTEAFF
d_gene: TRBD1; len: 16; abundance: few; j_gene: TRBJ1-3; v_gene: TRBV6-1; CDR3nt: TGTGCCAGCAGTGCCCCGACAGGGTTCTCTGGAAACACCATATATTTT; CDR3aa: CASSAPTGFSGNTIYF
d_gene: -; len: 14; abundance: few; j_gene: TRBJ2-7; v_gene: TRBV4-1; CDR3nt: TGCGCCAGCAGCCAAGAGCCAGGAACCTCCGAGCAGTACTTC; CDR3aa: CASSQEPGTSEQYF
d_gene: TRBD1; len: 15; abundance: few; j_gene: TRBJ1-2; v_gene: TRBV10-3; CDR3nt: TGTGCCACCCGCGGGGAGGGGGCTGCGATAGGTGGCTACACCTTC; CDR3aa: CATRGEGAAIGGYTF
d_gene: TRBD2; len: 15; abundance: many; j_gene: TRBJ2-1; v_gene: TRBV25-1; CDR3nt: TGTGCCAGCAGCCCGACTAGCGGGACCCGAAATGAGCAGTTCTTC; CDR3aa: CASSPTSGTRNEQFF
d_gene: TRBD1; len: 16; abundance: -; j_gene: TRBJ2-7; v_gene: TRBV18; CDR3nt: TGTGCCAGCTCACTTCGCCCGGGACAGGGGGTCCACGAGCAGTACTTC; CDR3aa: CASSLRPGQGVHEQYF
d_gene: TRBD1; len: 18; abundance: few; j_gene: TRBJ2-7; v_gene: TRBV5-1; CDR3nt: TGCGCCAGCAGCTTGGCTCCCTCGACAGGGCCCAGCTCCTACGAGCAGTACTTC; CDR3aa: CASSLAPSTGPSSYEQYF
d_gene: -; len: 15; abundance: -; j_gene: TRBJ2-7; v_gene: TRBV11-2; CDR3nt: TGCGCCAGCAGCTTAGAGTCAGGCGGGGCCTACGAGCAGTACTTC; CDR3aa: CASSLESGGAYEQYF
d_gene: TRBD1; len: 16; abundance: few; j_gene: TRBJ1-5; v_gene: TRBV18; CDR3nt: TGTGCCAGCTCACCACAGACAGGGGGTAGCAATCAGCCCCAGCATTTT; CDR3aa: CASSPQTGGSNQPQHF
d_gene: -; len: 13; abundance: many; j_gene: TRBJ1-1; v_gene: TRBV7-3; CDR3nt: TGTGCCAGCAGCCGGACAGTGAACACTGAAGCTTTCTTT; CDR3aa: CASSRTVNTEAFF
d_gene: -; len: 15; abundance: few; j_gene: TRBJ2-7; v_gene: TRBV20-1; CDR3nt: TGCAGTGCCCCCTCGTTTGGTAGCGGCTCCTACGAGCAGTACTTC; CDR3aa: CSAPSFGSGSYEQYF
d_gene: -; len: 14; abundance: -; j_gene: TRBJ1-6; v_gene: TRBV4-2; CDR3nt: TGTGCCAGCAGCCAAGAGGGCGGAGGCTCACCCCTCCACTTT; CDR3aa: CASSQEGGGSPLHF
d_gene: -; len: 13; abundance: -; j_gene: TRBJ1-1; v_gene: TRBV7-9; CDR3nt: TGTGCCAGCTCCCAAACCACAGGTATTGAAGCTTTCTTT; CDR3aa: CASSQTTGIEAFF
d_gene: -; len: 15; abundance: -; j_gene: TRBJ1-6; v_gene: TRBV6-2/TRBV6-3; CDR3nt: TGTGCCAGCAGACGTCCGGGACATTCTAATTCACCCCTCCACTTT; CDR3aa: CASRRPGHSNSPLHF
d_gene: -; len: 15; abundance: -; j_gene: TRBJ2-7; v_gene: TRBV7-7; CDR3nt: TGTGCTAGCAGCTTAGCGGCAGCAGGGATCTACGAGCAGTACTTC; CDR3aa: CASSLAAAGIYEQYF
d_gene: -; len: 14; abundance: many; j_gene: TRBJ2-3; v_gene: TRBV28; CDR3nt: TGTGCCAGCAGTTTCGTGGCGGGAACAGATACGCAGTATTTT; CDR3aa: CASSFVAGTDTQYF
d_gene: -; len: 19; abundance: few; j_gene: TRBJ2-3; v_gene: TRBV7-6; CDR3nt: TGTGCCAGCAGCTTTTGTCACTGCCCCGGGACCATTAGCACAGATACGCAGTATTTT; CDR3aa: CASSFCHCPGTISTDTQYF
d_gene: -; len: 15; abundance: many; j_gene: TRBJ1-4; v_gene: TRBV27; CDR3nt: TGTGCCAGCAGTTTATGGGGGGGCAAGGATGAAAAACTGTTTTTT; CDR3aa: CASSLWGGKDEKLFF
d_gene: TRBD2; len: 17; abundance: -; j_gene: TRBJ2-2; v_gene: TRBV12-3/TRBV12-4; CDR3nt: TGTGCCAGCACCTTAATCCCCGGACTAGCGCGCAGCGGGGAGCTGTTTTTT; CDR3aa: CASTLIPGLARSGELFF
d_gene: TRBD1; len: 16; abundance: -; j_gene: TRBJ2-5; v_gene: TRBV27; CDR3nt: TGTGCCAGCAGTCCCGTGGGACAGGGTCTAACAGAGACCCAGTACTTC; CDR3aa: CASSPVGQGLTETQYF
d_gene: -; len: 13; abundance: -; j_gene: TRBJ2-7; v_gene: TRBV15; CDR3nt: TGTGCCACCAGTCGTGACAGGTACTACGAGCAGTACTTC; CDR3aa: CATSRDRYYEQYF
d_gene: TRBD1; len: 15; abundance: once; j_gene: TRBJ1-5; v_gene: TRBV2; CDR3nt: TGTGCCAGCAGTGAAGGCCGACAGGGAGCTCAGCCCGAGCATTTT; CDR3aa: CASSEGRQGAQPEHF
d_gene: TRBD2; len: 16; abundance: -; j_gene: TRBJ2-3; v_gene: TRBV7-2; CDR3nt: TGTGCCAGCAGCTACCGACTAGCGGGAGCAGCAGATACGCAGTATTTT; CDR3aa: CASSYRLAGAADTQYF
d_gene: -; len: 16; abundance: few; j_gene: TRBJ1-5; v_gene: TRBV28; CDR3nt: TGTGCCAGCAGTTTATATCAAGGGCTCAGCAATCAGCCCCAGCATTTT; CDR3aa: CASSLYQGLSNQPQHF
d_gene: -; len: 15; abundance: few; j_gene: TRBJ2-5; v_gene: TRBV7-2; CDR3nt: TGTGCCAGCAGCTTAGGAGGGACGATCCAAGAGACCCAGTACTTC; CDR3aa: CASSLGGTIQETQYF
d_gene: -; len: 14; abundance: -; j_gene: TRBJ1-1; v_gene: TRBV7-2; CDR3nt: TGTGCCAGCAGCCTAGCGTACCGTCACACTGAAGCTTTCTTT; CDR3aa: CASSLAYRHTEAFF
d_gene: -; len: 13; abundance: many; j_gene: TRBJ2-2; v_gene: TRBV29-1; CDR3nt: TGCAGCGTTGAACTGTGGGGGACCGGGGAGCTGTTTTTT; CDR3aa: CSVELWGTGELFF
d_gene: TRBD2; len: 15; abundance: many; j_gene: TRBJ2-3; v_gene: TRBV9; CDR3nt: TGTGCCAGCAGCGTAGACGGGAGGCCCGCAGATACGCAGTATTTT; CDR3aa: CASSVDGRPADTQYF
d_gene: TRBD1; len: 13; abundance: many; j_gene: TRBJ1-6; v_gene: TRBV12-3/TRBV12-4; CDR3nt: TGTGCCAGCAGCCGACAGGGAAGCTCACCCCTCCACTTT; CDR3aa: CASSRQGSSPLHF
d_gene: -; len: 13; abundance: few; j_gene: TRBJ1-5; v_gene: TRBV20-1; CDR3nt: TGCAGTGCTAGAGGTCCAGGGGAACAGCCCCAGCATTTT; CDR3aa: CSARGPGEQPQHF
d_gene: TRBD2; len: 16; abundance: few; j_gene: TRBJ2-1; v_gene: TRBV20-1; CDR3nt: TGCAGTGCTCCCCCTTGGTTGAGCGGGAGTAGAAATGAGCAGTTCTTC; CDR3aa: CSAPPWLSGSRNEQFF
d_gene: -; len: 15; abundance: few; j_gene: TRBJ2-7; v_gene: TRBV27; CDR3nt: TGTGCCAGCAGTTTATCGCCCAGCTCCTCCTACGAGCAGTACTTC; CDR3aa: CASSLSPSSSYEQYF
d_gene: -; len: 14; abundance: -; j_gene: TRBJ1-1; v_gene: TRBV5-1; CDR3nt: TGCGCCAGCAGCTCCGGGATAGGATCCACTGAAGCTTTCTTT; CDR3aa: CASSSGIGSTEAFF
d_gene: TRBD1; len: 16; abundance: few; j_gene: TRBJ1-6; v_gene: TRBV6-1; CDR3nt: TGTGCCAGCACCACAGGGGAAGGCTCCTATAATTCACCCCTCCACTTT; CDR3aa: CASTTGEGSYNSPLHF
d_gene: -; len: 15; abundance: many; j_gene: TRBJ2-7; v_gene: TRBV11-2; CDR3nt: TGTGCCAGCAGCTCTCTCCAGACTAGAGTCCTGAAGCAGTACTTC; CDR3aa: CASSSLQTRVLKQYF
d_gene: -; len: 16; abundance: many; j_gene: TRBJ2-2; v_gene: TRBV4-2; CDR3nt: TGTGCCAGCAGCCAGGACGGCCTCCTAGGGACCGGGGAGCTGTTTTTT; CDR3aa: CASSQDGLLGTGELFF
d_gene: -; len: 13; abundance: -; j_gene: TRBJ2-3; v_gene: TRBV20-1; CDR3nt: TGCAGTGCTGGGGCGCCTTCGGGAGATACGCAGTATTTT; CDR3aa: CSAGAPSGDTQYF
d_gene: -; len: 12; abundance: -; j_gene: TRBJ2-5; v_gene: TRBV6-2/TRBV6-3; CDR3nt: TGTGCCAGCAGCAGAGACAGGGAGGTCCAGTACTTC; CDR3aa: CASSRDREVQYF
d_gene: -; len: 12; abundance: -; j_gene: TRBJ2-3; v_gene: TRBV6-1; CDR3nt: TGTGCCAGCACCCCACTGGGCGATACGCAGTATTTT; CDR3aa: CASTPLGDTQYF
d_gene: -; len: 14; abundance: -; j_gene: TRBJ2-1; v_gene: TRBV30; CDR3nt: TGTGCCTGGATCCGGGACTGGGCGTACAATGAGCAGTTCTTC; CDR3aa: CAWIRDWAYNEQFF
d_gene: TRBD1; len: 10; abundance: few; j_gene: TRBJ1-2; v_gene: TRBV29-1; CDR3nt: TGCAGCGCCGGGACAGATGGCTACACCTTC; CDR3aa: CSAGTDGYTF